The source of this TCR beta chain is a study of T cell responses to AZD1222 COVID-19 vaccine. Data came from immunoSEQ multiplex PCR; TCRdb stores just in-frame clones and leaves some out. The sample lists around 100,000 clones; less than 95% were seen once. CDR1 is LGHDT and CDR2 is YNNKEL in the germline V gene (reference sequence). V lost 4 bases to trimming and J lost 7 bases, with 14 bases between them. There are 14 residues in the CDR3. With respect to this clone: As yet, its antigen is unknown.

Study findings and constraints: Donor demographics were predominantly white British with a female majority; clonal diversity may be underestimated. A rise in Spike-specific TCR breadth and depth followed two AZD1222 doses.

Sequences were derived from peripheral blood, sampled on day 0 of AZD1222 vaccination. The TCR was taken from an adult in good health. The V gene is TRBV3-1 (or the pseudogene TRBV3-2), the J gene TRBJ1-3, with a possible D match to TRBD1 (6 bases). CDR3 DNA sequence: TGTGCCAGCAGCCCCCGGGAAAGGGGGAACACCATATATTTT. Residues: CASSPRERGNTIYF.